The clone carrying this T cell receptor (beta chain) has just a few counts. The record originates from a study of regulatory T cells in long-lasting Graves disease. Time point denoted: newly diagnosed GD, antithyroid drugs for less than 3 months. Following extraction of RNA from PBMCs, that RNA was used to make the TCR library. Assembly of TCR beta libraries relied on iRepertoire HTBI primers together with Arm-PCR of CDR3 regions. TCRdb reprocessed the multiplex PCR reads via MiXCR and lists one record per CDR3 protein. The table includes roughly 400,000 distinct CDR3 sequences, 15% detected once. The CDR3 is 16 residues long. V lost 6 bases, J lost 0 bases, and 7 bases stayed unmatched. The germline CDR1 and CDR2 sequences are MNHNS and SASEGT. This sample was shared with a second study, whose subject was T cells in Graves' hyperthyroidism and ophthalmopathy.

This rearrangement joins TRBV6-1 to TRBJ2-4; TRBD2 aligns across 8 bases. The sequence derives from a woman aged 40 to 50 with Graves disease. The sequencing used peripheral blood mononuclear cells (PBMCs), collected at new diagnosis, from a patient treated with antithyroid drugs. DNA for the CDR3: TGTGCCAGCAGCCGAACTAGCGGCCTAGCCAAAAACATTCAGTACTTC. Its protein is CASSRTSGLAKNIQYF.